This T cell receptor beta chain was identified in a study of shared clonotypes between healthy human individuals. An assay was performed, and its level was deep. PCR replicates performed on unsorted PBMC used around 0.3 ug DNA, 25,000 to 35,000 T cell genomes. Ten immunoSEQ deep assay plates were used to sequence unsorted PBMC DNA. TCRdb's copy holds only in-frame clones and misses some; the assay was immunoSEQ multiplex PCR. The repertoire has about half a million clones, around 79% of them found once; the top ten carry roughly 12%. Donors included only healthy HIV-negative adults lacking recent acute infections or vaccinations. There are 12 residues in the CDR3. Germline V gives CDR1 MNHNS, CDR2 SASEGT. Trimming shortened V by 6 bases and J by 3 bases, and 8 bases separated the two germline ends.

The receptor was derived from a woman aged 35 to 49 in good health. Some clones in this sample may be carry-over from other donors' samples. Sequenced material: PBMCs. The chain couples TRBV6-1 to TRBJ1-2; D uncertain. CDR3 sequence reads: CASSGSDYGYTF. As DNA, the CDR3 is TGTGCCAGCAGCGGATCCGACTATGGCTACACCTTC.